This T cell receptor beta chain was observed in a study of early T cells in non-severe SARS-CoV-2 infection. Germline loops: CDR1 DFQATT, CDR2 SNEGSKA (reference sequence). The CDR3 sequence is 11 residues long. Trimming shortened V by 5 bases and J by 6 bases, and 11 bases separated the two germline ends. This clonotype was counted a few times. One entry per CDR3 protein results from TCRdb running MiXCR on the 5' RACE reads. The sample includes 55,000 to 75,000 distinct CDR3 sequences, less than 9.5% seen only once; the top ten take 3% to 4%. The TCR comes from an adult who was a healthcare worker with PCR-confirmed SARS-CoV-2 infection or an uninfected control (not recorded which). The source material was whole blood. The chain links TRBV20-1 to TRBJ2-7; D perhaps matches TRBD1 (5 bases). The CDR3 region has the DNA TGCAGTGCTGACAGTAGGAGCGAGCAGTACTTC. Translated, it gives CSADSRSEQYF.